This note documents a single T cell receptor beta chain sequence. This sample is part of a study of blood T cell repertoires in COVID-19. Study-level information: Samples representing acute and convalescent COVID-19 were sourced from the United States, Italy and Spain. The cDNA or gDNA used as material had been derived from T cells, B-cell-depleted T cells, or PBMCs.

Per the germline V gene, CDR1 is SGHNT and CDR2 is YYREEE (reference sequence). Trimming took 4 bases from V and 4 from J; bases not matched to a gene: 4. The CDR3 runs 15 residues. As processed by the authors: Scientists estimated how many nucleated cells there were by amplifying reference gene primers. Generated by immunoSEQ multiplex PCR, the TCRdb table keeps only in-frame clones and is missing some. Clonal size and the V and J genes are those of that table, whereas D and trimming came from the DNA. The sample has roughly 130,000 clones, around three quarters seen once. The chain carries TRBV5-4 and TRBJ2-5, with TRBD2 matching over 13 bases. What was sequenced was peripheral blood. This TCR was recovered from a man between 60 and 75 years old with active or convalescent COVID-19. This chain's CDR3 is CASSMGLAGLETQYF. The CDR3 nucleotides are TGTGCCAGCAGCATGGGACTAGCGGGATTAGAGACCCAGTACTTC.